The 9 T cell receptor beta chains reported below all come from one sample, sequenced in a study of T cells in tuberculosis. Time point meaning: new active TB diagnosis, blood taken before or within 7 days of starting treatment. Some clones are missing from TCRdb's copy, which holds only in-frame ones; the method was immunoSEQ multiplex PCR. The data show about 49,000 clones, with 90% to 95% seen just once and under 1.5% held by the top ten. This material consisted of PBMCs, taken at tuberculosis diagnosis. The origin of the receptors is an adult with tuberculosis.

V gene TRBV7-9 combines with J gene TRBJ2-7, with 7 positions matching TRBD2. The V gene's germline CDR1 is SEHNR and CDR2 FQNEAQ (reference sequence). Trimming took 6 bases from V and 2 from J; bases not matched to a gene: 4. The CDR3 totals 13 residues. The CDR3, as DNA: TGTGCCAGCAGAGGGACTACCCCCTACGAGCAGTACTTC. Encoded protein: CASRGTTPYEQYF. Full variable domain (missing parts from reference TRBV7-9 and TRBJ2-7): DTGVSQNPRHKITKRGQNVTFRCDPISEHNRLYWYRQTLGQGPEFLTYFQNEAQLEKSRLLSDRFSAERPKGSFSTLEIQRTEQGDSAMYLCASRGTTPYEQYFGPGTRLTVT.

The chain links TRBV30 to TRBJ1-1; maybe TRBD1 (5 bases). The germline V gene has CDR1 GTSNPN and CDR2 SVGIG (reference sequence). The ends were cut back, 2 bases at V and 5 bases at J, with 15 bases in the middle. The CDR3 has 14 residues. CDR3 protein: CAWSSIRVGTEAFF. The DNA for the CDR3 is TGTGCCTGGAGTTCGATCAGGGTTGGTACTGAAGCTTTCTTT.

The chain carries TRBV5-6 and TRBJ2-2; 12 nucleotides line up with TRBD2. The CDR3 consists of 16 residues. Germline values: CDR1 SGHDT, CDR2 YYEEEE. J lost 6 bases, V lost 3 bases, and 6 bases had no gene match. The CDR3 region is CASSWRLAGEAGELFF. DNA of the CDR3: TGTGCCAGCAGCTGGAGACTAGCGGGAGAGGCCGGGGAGCTGTTTTTT.

The CDR3 bases are TGTGCCAGCAGTGAATCCGAGACACGTTATGGCTACACCTTC. Translated, it gives CASSESETRYGYTF. The rearrangement joins TRBV2 to TRBJ1-2, with no clear D. Germline CDR1 SNHLY, CDR2 FYNNEI. Trimming cost V 2 bases and J 5 bases, with 12 bases left between them. This CDR3 has 14 residues.

The V gene is TRBV9, the J gene TRBJ2-7, with a possible D match to TRBD2 (5 bases). Trimming took off 2 bases at V and 6 bases at J, with 12 bases between the two ends. CDR3 size: 13 residues. The germline gives CDR1 SGDLS, CDR2 YYNGEE. The CDR3 DNA is TGTGCCAGCAGCGTTAGTGGTGCGGGCGAGCAGTACTTC. This codes for CASSVSGAGEQYF. The entire variable domain, with the rest obtained from reference TRBV9 and TRBJ2-7, is as follows: DSGVTQTPKHLITATGQRVTLRCSPRSGDLSVYWYQQSLDQGLQFLIQYYNGEERAKGNILERFSAQQFPDLHSELNLSSLELGDSALYFCASSVSGAGEQYFGPGTRLTVT.

The gene calls are TRBV29-1 and TRBJ2-5; 10 bases align to TRBD2. Germline-derived CDR1 and CDR2 are SQVTM and ANQGSEA. V shed 5 bases, J shed 3 bases, and the junction held 3 bases outside the gene matches. The CDR3 sequence is 13 residues long. In DNA form, the CDR3 reads TGCAGCGTTCTTAGCGGGAGGAAAGAGACCCAGTACTTC. Its translation: CSVLSGRKETQYF.

The chain joins TRBV18 to TRBJ2-5; the D gene is possibly TRBD1 (5 bases). CDR1 and CDR2 (germline): KGHSH, LQKENI. V lost 0 bases and J 5 bases, leaving 16 bases between the germline ends. CDR3 length: 16 amino acids. CDR3 nucleotide sequence: TGTGCCAGCTCACCACCGGTCAGGGCCCGGGTGGAGACCCAGTACTTC. Translated, it gives CASSPPVRARVETQYF.

This chain connects TRBV6-5 to TRBJ1-1; D is possibly TRBD1 (6 bases). Germline V gives CDR1 MNHEY, CDR2 SVGAGI. The length of the CDR3 is 15 residues. The germline V and J ends were trimmed by 2 bases and 1 base, with 11 bases remaining between them. CDR3 sequence: CASSYALTGNTEAFF. In DNA form, the CDR3 reads TGTGCCAGCAGTTACGCGTTGACAGGGAACACTGAAGCTTTCTTT.

This chain uses TRBV13 with TRBJ2-1; the match to TRBD2 covers 15 bases. V dropped 5 bases and J dropped 6; count of bases not matched to a gene: 5. CDR3 length: 16 residues. Germline CDR1 reads PRHDT; CDR2 reads FYEKMQ (reference sequence). CDR3 nucleotides: TGTGCCAGCAGCGGACTAGCGGGAGGGATTGGCAATGAGCAGTTCTTC. Amino acid sequence: CASSGLAGGIGNEQFF.